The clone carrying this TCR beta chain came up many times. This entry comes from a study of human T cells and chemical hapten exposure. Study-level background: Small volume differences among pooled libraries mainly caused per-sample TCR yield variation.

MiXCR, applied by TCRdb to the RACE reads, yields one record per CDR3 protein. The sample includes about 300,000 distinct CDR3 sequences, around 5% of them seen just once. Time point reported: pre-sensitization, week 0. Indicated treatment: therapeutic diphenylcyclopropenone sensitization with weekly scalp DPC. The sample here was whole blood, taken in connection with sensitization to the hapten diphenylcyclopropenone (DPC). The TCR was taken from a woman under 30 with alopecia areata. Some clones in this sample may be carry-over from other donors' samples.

CDR3 in amino acids: CAISDPVRGQPQHF. Written as DNA, the CDR3 is TGTGCCATCAGTGATCCCGTGCGGGGGCAGCCCCAGCATTTT. This chain links TRBV10-3 with TRBJ1-5; possible D gene TRBD1, 5 bases. Trimming shortened V by 3 bases and J by 7 bases, and 13 bases separated the two germline ends. CDR1 is ENHRY and CDR2 is SYGVKD in the germline V gene. The CDR3 runs 14 residues.